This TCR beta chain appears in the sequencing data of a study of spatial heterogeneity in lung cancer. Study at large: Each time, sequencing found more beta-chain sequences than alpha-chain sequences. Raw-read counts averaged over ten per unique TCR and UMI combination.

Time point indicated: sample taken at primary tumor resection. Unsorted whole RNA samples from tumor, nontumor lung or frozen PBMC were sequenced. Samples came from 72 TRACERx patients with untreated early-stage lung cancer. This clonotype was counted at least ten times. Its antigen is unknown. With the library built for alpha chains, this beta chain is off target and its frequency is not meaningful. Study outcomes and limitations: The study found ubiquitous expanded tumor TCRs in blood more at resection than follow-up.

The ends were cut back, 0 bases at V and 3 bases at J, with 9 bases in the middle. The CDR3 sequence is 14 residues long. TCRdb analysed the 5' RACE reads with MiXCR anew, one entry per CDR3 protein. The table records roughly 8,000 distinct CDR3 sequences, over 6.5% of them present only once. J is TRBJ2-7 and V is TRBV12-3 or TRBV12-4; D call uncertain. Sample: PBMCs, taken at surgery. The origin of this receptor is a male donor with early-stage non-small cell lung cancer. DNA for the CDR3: TGTGCCAGCAGTTTAGCAATAGGGCACTACGAGCAGTACTTC. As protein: CASSLAIGHYEQYF.